Described below is a single TCR beta chain sequence and its context. Its antigen is currently unknown. The record originates from a study of T cells after posttransplantation cyclophosphamide. Study findings and constraints: Recipient CMV seropositivity and CMV reactivation strongly tracked TRB clonality.

The protocol was immunoSEQ multiplex PCR, while the TCRdb copy is restricted to in-frame clones and leaves out a portion. This table holds roughly 23,000 clones, about 90% found once. The CDR3 contains 16 residues. J gave up 5 bases and V 3 bases, and 8 bases lay outside the gene matches. Germline V gene lookup returns CDR1 LGHNT and CDR2 FRNRAP. Methotrexate plus calcineurin inhibitor accompanied controls' myeloablative marrow transplants; sampling was 1 year later. The V gene is TRBV12-5, the J gene TRBJ2-2; 8 bases are a match to TRBD1. This sequence was found in a female patient aged 45-60 years who received an allogeneic stem cell transplant from an unrelated donor, was CMV-positive, and had chronic GVHD only. The T cells may partly be graft donor cells. Source: PBMCs, taken after an allogeneic stem cell transplant with a calcineurin inhibitor and methotrexate. CDR3 in DNA: TGTGCTAGTGGTTTAACGACAGGGGCAGCGACCGGGGAGCTGTTTTTT. Amino acids: CASGLTTGAATGELFF.